Described below is a single TCR beta chain sequence and its context. Its antigen is unknown. The entry originates in a study of shared clonotypes between healthy human individuals. Background on the study: The cohort comprised a couple of women and a few men. Their ages spanned 18 to 49 years.

Method: immunoSEQ multiplex PCR; TCRdb's copy keeps in-frame clones and lacks some. The sample lists approximately 810,000 clones, around 93% occurring once. Study-level points and caveats: The generation probabilities recorded for non-shared clonotypes fell below those of clonotypes shared by all four donors.

The V gene's germline CDR1 is MGHRA and CDR2 YSYEKL. The J segment lost 8 bases and the V segment lost 2 bases, leaving 7 bases of the junction unmatched. This CDR3 has 15 amino acids. Only CD45RO-negative cells positively selected for CCR7 counted as naive CD8 cells, so terminally differentiated effector memory CD45RA+ cells were excluded. Participating donors were healthy, HIV-negative adults free of recent acute infections or vaccinations. The sample consisted of naive CD8+ T cells sorted from blood. This clonotype was obtained from a man aged 25 to 40 in good health. This chain uses TRBV4-1 with TRBJ1-4; 8 nucleotides line up with TRBD1. The CDR3 reads CASSQPDRVGEKLFF. In nucleotides, the CDR3 is TGCGCCAGCAGCCAACCGGACAGGGTCGGCGAAAAACTGTTTTTT.